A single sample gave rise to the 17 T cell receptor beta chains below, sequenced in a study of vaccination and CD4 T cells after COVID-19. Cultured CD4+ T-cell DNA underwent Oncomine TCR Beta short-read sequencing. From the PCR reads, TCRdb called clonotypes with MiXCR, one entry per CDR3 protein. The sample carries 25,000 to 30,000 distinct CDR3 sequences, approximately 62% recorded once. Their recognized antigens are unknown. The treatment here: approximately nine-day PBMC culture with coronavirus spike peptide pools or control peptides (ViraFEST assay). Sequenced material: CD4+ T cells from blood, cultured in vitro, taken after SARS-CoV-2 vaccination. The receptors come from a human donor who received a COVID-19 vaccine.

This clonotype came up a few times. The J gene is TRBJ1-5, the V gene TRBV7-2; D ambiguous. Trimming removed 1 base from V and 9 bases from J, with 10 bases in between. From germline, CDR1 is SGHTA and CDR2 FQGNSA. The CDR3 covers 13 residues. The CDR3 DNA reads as TGTGCCAGCAGCTTAGATTTCATTAGGCCCCAGCATTTT. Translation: CASSLDFIRPQHF.

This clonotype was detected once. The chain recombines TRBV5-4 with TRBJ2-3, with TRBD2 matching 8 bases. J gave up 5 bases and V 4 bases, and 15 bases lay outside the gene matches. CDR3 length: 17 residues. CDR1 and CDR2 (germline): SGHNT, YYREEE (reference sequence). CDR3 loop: CASSVGPRGGRGDTQYF. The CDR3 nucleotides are TGTGCCAGCAGCGTTGGGCCCCGGGGGGGCCGGGGAGATACGCAGTATTTT.

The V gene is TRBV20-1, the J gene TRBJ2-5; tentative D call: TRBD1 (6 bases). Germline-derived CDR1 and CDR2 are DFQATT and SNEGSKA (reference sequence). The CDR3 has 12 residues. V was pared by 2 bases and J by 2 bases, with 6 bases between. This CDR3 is CSARTGQETQYF. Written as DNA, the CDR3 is TGCAGTGCTAGAACAGGGCAAGAGACCCAGTACTTC.

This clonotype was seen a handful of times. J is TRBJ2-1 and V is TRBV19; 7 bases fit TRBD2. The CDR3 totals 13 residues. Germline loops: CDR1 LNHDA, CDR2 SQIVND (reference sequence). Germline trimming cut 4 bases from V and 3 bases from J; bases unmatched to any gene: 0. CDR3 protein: CASSTSGYNEQFF. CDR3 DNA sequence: TGTGCCAGTAGTACTAGCGGCTACAATGAGCAGTTCTTC.

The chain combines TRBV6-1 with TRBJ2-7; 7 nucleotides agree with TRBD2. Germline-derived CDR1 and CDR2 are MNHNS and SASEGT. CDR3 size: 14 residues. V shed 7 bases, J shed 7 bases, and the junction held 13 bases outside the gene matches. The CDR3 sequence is CASTTSVGGGEQYF. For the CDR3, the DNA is TGTGCCAGCACCACTTCAGTGGGGGGGGGGGAGCAGTACTTC.

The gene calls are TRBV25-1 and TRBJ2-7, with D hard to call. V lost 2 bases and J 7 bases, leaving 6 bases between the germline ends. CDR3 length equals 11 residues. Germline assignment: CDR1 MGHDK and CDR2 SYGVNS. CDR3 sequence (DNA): TGTGCCAGCAGTGAAGGCAGTGAGCAGTACTTC. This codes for CASSEGSEQYF.

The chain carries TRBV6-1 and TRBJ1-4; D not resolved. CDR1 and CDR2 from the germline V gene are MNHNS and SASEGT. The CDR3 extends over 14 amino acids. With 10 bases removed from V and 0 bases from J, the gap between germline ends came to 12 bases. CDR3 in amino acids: CANPLRATNEKLFF. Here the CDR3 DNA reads TGTGCCAACCCACTGAGAGCAACTAATGAAAAACTGTTTTTT.

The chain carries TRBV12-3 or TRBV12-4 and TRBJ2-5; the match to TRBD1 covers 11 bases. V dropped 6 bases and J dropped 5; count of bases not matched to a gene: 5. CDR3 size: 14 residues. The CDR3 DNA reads TGTGCCAGCAGCTCGGACAGGGGGCGGGAGACCCAGTACTTC. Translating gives CASSSDRGRETQYF.

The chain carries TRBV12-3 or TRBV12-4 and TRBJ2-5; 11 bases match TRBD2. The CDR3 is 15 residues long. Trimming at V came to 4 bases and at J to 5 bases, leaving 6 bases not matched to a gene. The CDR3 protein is CASSSLAGGRETQYF. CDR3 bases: TGTGCCAGCAGTTCCCTAGCGGGGGGTAGGGAGACCCAGTACTTC.

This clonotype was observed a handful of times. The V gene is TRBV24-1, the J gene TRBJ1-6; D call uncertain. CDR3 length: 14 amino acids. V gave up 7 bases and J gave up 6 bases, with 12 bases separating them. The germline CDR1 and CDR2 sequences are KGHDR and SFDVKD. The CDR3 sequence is CATSPVGINSPLHF. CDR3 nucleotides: TGTGCCACCAGCCCAGTCGGGATTAATTCACCCCTCCACTTT.

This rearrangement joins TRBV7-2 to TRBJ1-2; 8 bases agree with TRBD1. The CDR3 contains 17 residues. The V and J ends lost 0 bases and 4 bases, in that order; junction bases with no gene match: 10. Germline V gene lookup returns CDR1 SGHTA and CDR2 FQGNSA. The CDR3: CASSLAGTGALSYGYTF. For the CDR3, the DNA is TGTGCCAGCAGCTTAGCTGGGACAGGAGCACTTAGCTATGGCTACACCTTC.

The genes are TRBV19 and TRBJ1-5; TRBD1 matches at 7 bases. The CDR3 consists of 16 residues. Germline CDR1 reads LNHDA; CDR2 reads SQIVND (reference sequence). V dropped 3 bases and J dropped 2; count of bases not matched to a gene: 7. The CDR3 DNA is TGTGCCAGTAGTATGGGTCCCGACAGGGGCAATCAGCCCCAGCATTTT. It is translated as CASSMGPDRGNQPQHF.

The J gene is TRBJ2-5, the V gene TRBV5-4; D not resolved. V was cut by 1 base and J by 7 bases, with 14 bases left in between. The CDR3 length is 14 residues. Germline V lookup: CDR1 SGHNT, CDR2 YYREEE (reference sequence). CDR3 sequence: CASSLPGGDMTQYF. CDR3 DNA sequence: TGTGCCAGCAGCTTGCCGGGTGGGGATATGACCCAGTACTTC.

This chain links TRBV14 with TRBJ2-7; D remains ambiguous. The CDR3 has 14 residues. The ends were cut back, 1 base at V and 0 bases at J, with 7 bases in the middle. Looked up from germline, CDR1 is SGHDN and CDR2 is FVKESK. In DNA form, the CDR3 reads TGTGCCAGCAGCCAAGTTAGGTTCTCCTACGAGCAGTACTTC. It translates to CASSQVRFSYEQYF.

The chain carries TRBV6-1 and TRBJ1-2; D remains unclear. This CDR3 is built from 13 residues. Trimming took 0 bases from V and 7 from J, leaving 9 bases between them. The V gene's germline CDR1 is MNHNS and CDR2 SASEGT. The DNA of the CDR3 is TGTGCCAGCAGTGAAGCGCTTCGGGGTGGCTACACCTTC. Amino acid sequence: CASSEALRGGYTF.

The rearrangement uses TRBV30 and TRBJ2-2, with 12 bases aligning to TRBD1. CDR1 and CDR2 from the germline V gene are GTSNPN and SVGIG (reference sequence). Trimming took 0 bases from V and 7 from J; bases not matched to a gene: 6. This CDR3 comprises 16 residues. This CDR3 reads CAWSVPGQGANGELFF. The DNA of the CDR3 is TGTGCCTGGAGTGTACCGGGACAGGGGGCAAACGGGGAGCTGTTTTTT. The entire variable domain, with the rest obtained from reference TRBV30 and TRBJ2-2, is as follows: SQTIHQWPATLVQPVGSPLSLECTVEGTSNPNLYWYRQAAGRGLQLLFYSVGIGQISSEVPQNLSASRPQDRQFILSSKKLLLSDSGFYLCAWSVPGQGANGELFFGEGSRLTVL.

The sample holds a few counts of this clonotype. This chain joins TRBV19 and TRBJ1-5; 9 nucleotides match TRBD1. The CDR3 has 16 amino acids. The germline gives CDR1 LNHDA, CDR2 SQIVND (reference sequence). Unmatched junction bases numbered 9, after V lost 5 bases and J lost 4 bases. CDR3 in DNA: TGTGCCAGTAGTCTCACAGACAGGGGGTCAAATCAGCCCCAGCATTTT. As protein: CASSLTDRGSNQPQHF.